The 3 T cell receptor beta chains presented below share a single source sample, sequenced in a study of immune cell composition in non-small cell lung cancer. Assay used: immunoSEQ multiplex PCR; TCRdb lists only in-frame clones, some missing. The table includes about 13,000 clones, roughly 68% detected once. The sample was lung tumor tissue. These TCRs come from a human donor with non-small cell lung cancer.

The chain recombines TRBV7-2 with TRBJ2-5; TRBD1 might be the D (5 bases). V was shortened by 0 bases and J by 5 bases, with 16 bases between the two germline ends. There are 16 residues in the CDR3. Germline CDR1 and CDR2: SGHTA and FQGNSA. The CDR3 region is CASSLAGWGLVETQYF. The CDR3 DNA sequence: TGTGCCAGCAGCTTAGCGGGGTGGGGCTTAGTTGAGACCCAGTACTTC.

The V call is TRBV10-3, the J call TRBJ2-7; 8 bases agree with TRBD1. Germline lookup yields CDR1 ENHRY and CDR2 SYGVKD. J gave up 9 bases and V 0 bases, and 7 bases lay outside the gene matches. This CDR3 contains 14 residues. In DNA form, the CDR3 reads TGTGCCATCAGTGAGTCCGGACAGGGAGGCGGGCAGTACTTC. Translation: CAISESGQGGGQYF.

V and J are TRBV20-1 and TRBJ1-1; D gene uncertain. Trimming took off 4 bases at V and 2 bases at J, with 5 bases between the two ends. The germline gives CDR1 DFQATT, CDR2 SNEGSKA (reference sequence). CDR3 size: 11 residues. The CDR3 bases are TGCAGTGCTAAATCTAACACTGAAGCTTTCTTT. Protein: CSAKSNTEAFF.